This T cell receptor (beta chain) was obtained from a study of blood T cell repertoires in COVID-19. About the study: T cells, B-cell-depleted T cells, or PBMCs provided the cDNA or gDNA that served as material.

Original processing methods: Estimation of nucleated cell counts was performed using reference gene primer amplification. Only in-frame clones appear in the TCRdb table, and some are missing; sequencing was by immunoSEQ multiplex PCR. From that table come the V and J calls and clone size; the DNA was used to work out D and trimming. The sample has around 63,000 clones; about 84% are singletons. Concerning this clone: The junction departs from germline at one end; a sequencing error may be responsible.

Looked up from germline, CDR1 is SGHDT and CDR2 is YYEEEE. This CDR3 spans 15 amino acids. The clonotype comes from a man in his 60s with acute or convalescent COVID-19. Material for sequencing was peripheral blood. The genes are TRBV5-6 and TRBJ2-3, with a tentative D call TRBD2 (5 bases). Here the CDR3 DNA reads TGTGTCAGCAGCCCCAAGGGAGTACTCACAGATACGCAGTATTTT. This translates into CVSSPKGVLTDTQYF.